This T cell receptor beta chain was captured by sequencing in a study of cytomegalovirus exposure and HLA in healthy donors. General study results and limits: A later analysis linked a missense DCLRE1C variant to TCR beta V- and J-gene trimming. For most TCR beta V segments, an earlier analysis put the productive rate at about 87% or about 30% of the time.

The PCR employed 60 Vbeta primers together with 13 Jbeta primers. Original methodology: In a later analysis, the count reached approximately 80 million unique TCR beta chains, with about 10 million shared. Profiling relied on immunoSEQ multiplex PCR, and the TCRdb table lists in-frame clones only, not all of them. That table supplies the V and J calls and clone size; D and trimming were determined from the DNA. The sample consists of about 150,000 clones, roughly 70% of them appearing once. This CDR3 contains 15 residues. CDR1 and CDR2 from the germline V gene are LNHDA and SQIVND (reference sequence). V lost 5 bases to trimming and J lost 7 bases, with 18 bases between them. With regard to this clone: The antigen is not known.

All donors participated as healthy donors of bone marrow. Sequencing input: PBMCs. The sequence was obtained from a human donor in good health. The chain is built from TRBV19 and TRBJ1-3, with D maybe TRBD1 (6 bases). The CDR3 nucleotides are TGTGCCAGTAGTCCGACCGGGACAAAAGGGAACACCATATATTTT. It encodes CASSPTGTKGNTIYF. Full variable domain (missing parts from reference TRBV19 and TRBJ1-3): DGGITQSPKYLFRKEGQNVTLSCEQNLNHDAMYWYRQDPGQGLRLIYYSQIVNDFQKGDIAEGYSVSREKKESFPLTVTSAQKNPTAFYLCASSPTGTKGNTIYFGEGSWLTVV.